Listed here is a single T cell receptor (beta chain). Its target is unknown. The sample originates from a study of breast tumors, draining lymph nodes, adjacent tissues. Overall study findings and caveats: Luminal-like breast cancer showed significantly greater tumor-nontumor repertoire similarity than basal-like breast cancer did. That most tumor T cells come from lymph nodes remained unproven.

In TCRdb, the multiplex PCR reads were re-called with MiXCR into one record per CDR3 protein. The profile shows roughly 14,000 distinct CDR3 sequences, around 53% of them singletons. CDR3 length: 14 residues. CDR1 and CDR2 (germline): SGHAT, FQNNGV. With 5 bases clipped from V and 1 base from J, the junction kept 2 bases outside the gene matches. Material: tumor-adjacent breast tissue. The chain joins TRBV11-2 to TRBJ2-3, with TRBD2 matching over 8 bases. The sequence was obtained from a female donor with breast cancer. Some clones in this sample may be carry-over from other donors' samples. The CDR3 reads CASSLGLGTDTQYF. CDR3 DNA sequence: TGTGCCAGCAGCCTGGGACTAGGCACAGATACGCAGTATTTT.